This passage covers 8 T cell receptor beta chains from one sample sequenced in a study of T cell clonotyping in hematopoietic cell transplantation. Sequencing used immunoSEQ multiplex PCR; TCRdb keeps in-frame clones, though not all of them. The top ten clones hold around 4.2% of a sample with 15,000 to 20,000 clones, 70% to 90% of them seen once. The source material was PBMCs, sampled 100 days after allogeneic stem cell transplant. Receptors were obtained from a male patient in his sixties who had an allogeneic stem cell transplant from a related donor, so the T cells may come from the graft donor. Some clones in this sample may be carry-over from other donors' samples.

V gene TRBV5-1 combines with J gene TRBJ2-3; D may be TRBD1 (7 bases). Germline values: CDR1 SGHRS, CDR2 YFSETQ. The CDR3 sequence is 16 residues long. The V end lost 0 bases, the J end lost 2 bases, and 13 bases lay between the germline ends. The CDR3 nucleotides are TGCGCCAGCAGCTTGGGTCAGGGGGGCCCCACAGATACGCAGTATTTT. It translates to CASSLGQGGPTDTQYF.

This CDR3 is CASSWALNTEAFF. The DNA of the CDR3 is TGTGCCAGCAGCTGGGCCCTGAACACTGAAGCTTTCTTT. The chain recombines TRBV7-3 with TRBJ1-1; D is unclear. The CDR3 sequence is 13 residues long. Trimming cost V 4 bases and J 0 bases, with 6 bases left between them. The germline gives CDR1 SGHTA, CDR2 FQGTGA.

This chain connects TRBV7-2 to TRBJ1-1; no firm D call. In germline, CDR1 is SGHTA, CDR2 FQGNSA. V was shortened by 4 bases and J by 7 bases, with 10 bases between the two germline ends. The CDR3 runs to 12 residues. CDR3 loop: CASSSGFGEAFF. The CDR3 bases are TGTGCCAGCAGCTCCGGTTTCGGTGAAGCTTTCTTT.

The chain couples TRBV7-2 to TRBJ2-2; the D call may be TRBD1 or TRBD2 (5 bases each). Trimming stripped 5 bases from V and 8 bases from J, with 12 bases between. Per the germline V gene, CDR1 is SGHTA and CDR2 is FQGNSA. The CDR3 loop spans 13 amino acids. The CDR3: CASSPLGEGELFF. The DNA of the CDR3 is TGTGCCAGCAGCCCCCTAGGGGAGGGGGAGCTGTTTTTT.

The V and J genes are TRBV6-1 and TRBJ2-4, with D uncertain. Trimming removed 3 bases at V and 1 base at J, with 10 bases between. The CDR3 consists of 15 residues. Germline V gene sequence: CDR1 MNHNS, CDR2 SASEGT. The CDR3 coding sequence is TGTGCCAGCAGTGACAGACTGAGGGCCAAAAACATTCAGTACTTC. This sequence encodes CASSDRLRAKNIQYF.

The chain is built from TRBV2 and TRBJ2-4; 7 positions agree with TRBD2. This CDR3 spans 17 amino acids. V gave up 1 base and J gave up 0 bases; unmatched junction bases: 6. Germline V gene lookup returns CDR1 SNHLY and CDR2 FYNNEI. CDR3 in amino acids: CASSEGGGNLAKNIQYF. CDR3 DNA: TGTGCCAGCAGTGAAGGGGGGGGGAACCTAGCCAAAAACATTCAGTACTTC.

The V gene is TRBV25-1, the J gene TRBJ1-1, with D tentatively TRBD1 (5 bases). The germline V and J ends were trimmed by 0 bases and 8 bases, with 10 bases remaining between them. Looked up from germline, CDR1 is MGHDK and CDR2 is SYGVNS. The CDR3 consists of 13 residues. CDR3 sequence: CASSEYWGAEAFF. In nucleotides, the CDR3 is TGTGCCAGCAGTGAATATTGGGGCGCAGAAGCTTTCTTT.

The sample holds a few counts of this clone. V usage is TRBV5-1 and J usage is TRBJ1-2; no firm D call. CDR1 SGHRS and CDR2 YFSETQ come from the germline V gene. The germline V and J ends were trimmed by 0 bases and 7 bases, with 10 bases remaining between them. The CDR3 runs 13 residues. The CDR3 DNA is TGCGCCAGCAGCTTGGGGGCAGGTGGTGGCTACACCTTC. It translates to CASSLGAGGGYTF. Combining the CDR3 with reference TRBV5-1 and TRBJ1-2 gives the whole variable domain KAGVTQTPRYLIKTRGQQVTLSCSPISGHRSVSWYQQTPGQGLQFLFEYFSETQRNKGNFPGRFSGRQFSNSRSEMNVSTLELGDSALYLCASSLGAGGGYTFGSGTRLTVV.